Shown below are 25 T cell receptor beta chains from a single sample sequenced in a study of PD-1 blockade in classical Hodgkin lymphoma. Assay: immunoSEQ multiplex PCR; the TCRdb copy retains only in-frame clones and omits some. The sample contains some 63,000 clones, around nine tenths of which appear only once. Autologous stem cell transplantation was followed by relapse in every patient, and brentuximab vedotin exposure varied. The material was peripheral blood mononuclear cells (PBMCs), obtained at baseline. These receptors came from a human donor with classical Hodgkin lymphoma.

J is TRBJ1-4 and V is TRBV2; D is unresolved. The CDR3 length is 14 residues. Germline loops: CDR1 SNHLY, CDR2 FYNNEI. V was clipped by 6 bases and J by 8 bases, with 16 bases between them. The DNA of the CDR3 is TGTGCCAGCAGACCCGACGGTGTGAGGGAAAAACTGTTTTTT. It translates to CASRPDGVREKLFF. Full variable domain (rest looked up from reference TRBV2 and TRBJ1-4): EPEVTQTPSHQVTQMGQEVILRCVPISNHLYFYWYRQILGQKVEFLVSFYNNEISEKSEIFDDQFSVERPDGSNFTLKIRSTKLEDSAMYFCASRPDGVREKLFFGSGTQLSVL.

The rearrangement links TRBV6-1 to TRBJ2-7; tentatively, D is TRBD2 (6 bases). The ends were cut back, 5 bases at V and 0 bases at J, with 14 bases in the middle. The germline V gene has CDR1 MNHNS and CDR2 SASEGT. CDR3 length: 15 amino acids. This CDR3 reads CASSTRDSSSYEQYF. The CDR3 bases are TGTGCCAGCAGTACCCGGGACTCGAGCTCCTACGAGCAGTACTTC.

As concerns this clone: One junction end disagrees with the germline gene, perhaps due to a read error. The V gene is TRBV7-2, the J gene TRBJ2-7; 8 positions agree with TRBD2. Per germline, CDR1 SGHTA and CDR2 FQGNSA. CDR3 size: 18 residues. DNA for the CDR3: TGTGCCAGCAGCTCCCCCCCTCCCACCGGGACTAGATCCTTCGAGCAGTACTTC. Translated, it gives CASSSPPPTGTRSFEQYF.

This sequence joins TRBV10-1 and TRBJ2-5; TRBD1 might be the D (6 bases). The CDR3 totals 13 residues. Trimming stripped 6 bases from V and 5 bases from J, with 13 bases between. Germline lookup yields CDR1 WNHNN and CDR2 SYGVQD (reference sequence). The DNA for the CDR3 is TGCGCCAGCAGCTGGGGGCTCGGGGAGACCCAGTACTTC. Amino acids: CASSWGLGETQYF.

The V call is TRBV10-3, the J call TRBJ1-3, with a possible D match to TRBD1 (6 bases). Germline lookup yields CDR1 ENHRY and CDR2 SYGVKD. CDR3 length: 15 amino acids. The V and J ends lost 7 bases and 0 bases respectively, with 13 bases between them. The CDR3 sequence: CAIKTTGYSGNTIYF. The CDR3 coding sequence is TGTGCCATCAAAACAACAGGGTACTCTGGAAACACCATATATTTT.

The chain carries TRBV4-1 and TRBJ2-1; no clear D. The germline V and J ends were trimmed by 2 bases and 5 bases, with 16 bases remaining between them. Looked up from germline, CDR1 is MGHRA and CDR2 is YSYEKL. CDR3 length: 16 amino acids. This CDR3 reads CASSQPPWVDNNEQFF. CDR3 DNA: TGCGCCAGCAGCCAACCCCCGTGGGTGGATAACAATGAGCAGTTCTTC.

This clone was detected only once. This rearrangement joins TRBV13 to TRBJ2-7; no definite D call. CDR3 size: 12 residues. Germline lookup yields CDR1 PRHDT and CDR2 FYEKMQ (reference sequence). With 3 bases removed from V and 5 bases from J, the gap between germline ends came to 8 bases. Here the CDR3 reads CASSFLGNEQYF. The CDR3 region has the DNA TGTGCCAGCAGCTTTCTGGGAAACGAGCAGTACTTC.

This clone came up once. The CDR3 reads CASSYSLQGSYEQYF. The CDR3 DNA follows: TGTGCCAGCAGTTACTCTTTACAGGGCTCCTACGAGCAGTACTTC. J is TRBJ2-7 and V is TRBV6-5, with D possibly matching TRBD1 (6 bases). This CDR3 contains 15 residues. The germline CDR1 and CDR2 sequences are MNHEY and SVGAGI. V lost 0 bases and J lost 0, with 9 bases in between.

The chain recombines TRBV7-8 with TRBJ2-5; D remains ambiguous. TRBJ2-7 explains the end of the DNA better; the J call may be wrong. In germline, CDR1 is SGHVS, CDR2 FQNEAQ. CDR3 length: 14 residues. For the CDR3, the DNA is TGTGCCAGCACCCAGCTTAGCCTTCCTATCGAGCAGTACTTC. As protein: CASTQLSLPIEQYF.

This sequence joins TRBV2 and TRBJ1-5; 7 bases match TRBD1. The CDR3 is 14 amino acids. Germline trimming cut 3 bases from V and 6 bases from J; bases unmatched to any gene: 5. The germline V gene has CDR1 SNHLY and CDR2 FYNNEI. DNA for the CDR3: TGTGCCAGCAGTGACACAGGGGCGGGTCAGCCCCAGCATTTT. This encodes CASSDTGAGQPQHF.

The rearrangement links TRBV4-2 to TRBJ1-4, with TRBD1 as a possible D gene (6 bases). The V and J ends lost 0 bases and 5 bases respectively, with 13 bases between them. This CDR3 comprises 16 residues. Germline V gene sequence: CDR1 LGHNA, CDR2 YNFKEQ. The CDR3 loop is CASSQDKQGRNEKLFF. The CDR3 coding sequence is TGTGCCAGCAGCCAAGATAAACAGGGCCGGAATGAAAAACTGTTTTTT.

The chain recombines TRBV28 with TRBJ2-1; D is unresolved. The CDR3 spans 16 residues. CDR1 is MDHEN, CDR2 SYDVKM, per germline. Trimming pared 5 bases from V and 0 bases from J, leaving 14 bases between. DNA for the CDR3: TGTGCCAGCAGTCGGGCCTCTTCGAGCTCCTACAATGAGCAGTTCTTC. It translates to CASSRASSSSYNEQFF.

CDR3: CASTWDGYEQYF. CDR3 bases: TGTGCCAGCACTTGGGACGGGTACGAGCAGTACTTC. The rearrangement joins TRBV6-1 to TRBJ2-7; D is possibly TRBD1 or TRBD2 (5 bases each). Germline V gives CDR1 MNHNS, CDR2 SASEGT. There are 12 residues in the CDR3. Trimming cost V 7 bases and J 4 bases, with 11 bases left between them.

The V and J genes are TRBV19 and TRBJ1-5; no firm D call. The CDR3 is 12 amino acids. CDR1 LNHDA and CDR2 SQIVND come from the germline V gene (reference sequence). The V end lost 1 base, the J end lost 7 bases, and 5 bases lay between the germline ends. CDR3 sequence reads: CASSIGVQPQHF. The CDR3 DNA is TGTGCCAGTAGTATAGGCGTACAGCCCCAGCATTTT.

The gene calls are TRBV2 and TRBJ2-1; D gene unclear. V lost 4 bases, J lost 12 bases, and 13 bases lay in between. The CDR3 has 12 amino acids. Germline assignment: CDR1 SNHLY and CDR2 FYNNEI. The DNA of the CDR3 is TGTGCCAGCAGTGGGGGAATGAATCGGCAGTTCTTC. It is translated as CASSGGMNRQFF.

CDR3 in amino acids: CATSRGLALAGDNEQFF. In nucleotides, the CDR3 is TGTGCCACCAGCAGAGGCCTAGCTCTAGCGGGAGACAATGAGCAGTTCTTC. The J gene is TRBJ2-1, the V gene TRBV15; 10 bases match TRBD2. V lost 1 base to trimming and J lost 5 bases; unmatched junction nucleotides: 8. The V gene's germline CDR1 is LNHNV and CDR2 YYDKDF (reference sequence). The CDR3 covers 17 residues.

This sequence joins TRBV28 and TRBJ2-5; TRBD1 agrees at 10 bases. From germline, CDR1 is MDHEN and CDR2 SYDVKM. Trimming removed 5 bases from V and 5 bases from J; junction bases left unmatched: 8. This CDR3 is 15 amino acids long. DNA for the CDR3: TGTGCCAGCAGTACACCGGGACAGGGGATGGAGACCCAGTACTTC. This encodes CASSTPGQGMETQYF.

J is TRBJ1-3 and V is TRBV28; weak D call: TRBD1 (5 bases). Looked up from germline, CDR1 is MDHEN and CDR2 is SYDVKM. V was shortened by 4 bases and J by 4 bases, with 14 bases between the two germline ends. The CDR3 runs to 15 residues. The CDR3 spells CASSYRQSGGNTIYF. The CDR3, as DNA: TGTGCCAGCAGTTACCGACAGAGCGGCGGAAACACCATATATTTT.

The V gene is TRBV2, the J gene TRBJ1-3, with D possibly TRBD1 on 5 matching bases. This CDR3 contains 16 residues. Between the trimmed V and J ends, which lost 3 bases and 0 bases, there was a span of 12 bases. Germline V lookup: CDR1 SNHLY, CDR2 FYNNEI. The CDR3 here is CASSEQGSFSGNTIYF. DNA for the CDR3: TGTGCCAGCAGTGAGCAGGGCAGCTTCTCTGGAAACACCATATATTTT.

CDR3 sequence reads: CAWSEQLMREGSSYNEQFF. The CDR3 DNA follows: TGTGCCTGGAGTGAACAACTTATGCGGGAGGGAAGCTCCTACAATGAGCAGTTCTTC. The chain is built from TRBV30 and TRBJ2-1, with 9 bases that match TRBD2. The germline V gene has CDR1 GTSNPN and CDR2 SVGIG (reference sequence). V shed 1 base, J shed 0 bases, and the junction held 13 bases outside the gene matches. This CDR3 has 19 residues.

The chain links TRBV28 to TRBJ2-5; D is ambiguous. This CDR3 has 11 amino acids. Per germline, CDR1 MDHEN and CDR2 SYDVKM. V dropped 5 bases and J dropped 2 bases, with 3 bases sitting between them. Written as DNA, the CDR3 is TGTGCCAGCAGTCCTCAAGAGACCCAGTACTTC. Translating gives CASSPQETQYF.

Regarding this clone: Its ends do not fully match the called genes, so a read error is possible. The sample has other DNA sequences that encode this CDR3 too. V gene TRBV15 combines with J gene TRBJ1-4; D perhaps matches TRBD1 (5 bases). CDR3 length: 15 amino acids. Germline V gene data show CDR1 as LNHNV and CDR2 as YYDKDF (reference sequence). The CDR3 region is CATSFGWTTNEKLFF. The CDR3 bases are TGTGCCACCAGCTTCGGGTGGACAACTAATGAAAAATTGTTTTTT.

The V and J genes are TRBV29-1 and TRBJ2-6; D is ambiguous. V lost 6 bases to trimming and J lost 0 bases, with 6 bases between them. This CDR3 has 13 residues. The germline V gene encodes CDR1 SQVTM and CDR2 ANQGSEA. The CDR3 sequence: CSVQDSGANVLTF. CDR3 DNA: TGCAGCGTCCAAGACTCTGGGGCCAACGTCCTGACTTTC.

The chain links TRBV11-3 to TRBJ2-1, with 9 positions matching TRBD2. Germline assignment: CDR1 SGHNT and CDR2 YENEEA. This CDR3 comprises 13 residues. J was trimmed by 10 bases and V by 1 base; bases with no gene match: 2. CDR3 in amino acids: CASSLGLAEEQFF. Here the CDR3 DNA reads TGTGCCAGCAGCTTAGGACTAGCGGAAGAGCAGTTCTTC.

CDR3 residues: CASTSLANEQFF. CDR3 sequence (DNA): TGTGCCAGCACCTCCCTCGCAAATGAGCAGTTCTTC. The chain recombines TRBV2 with TRBJ2-1, with unresolved D. Germline loops: CDR1 SNHLY, CDR2 FYNNEI. The CDR3 length is 12 residues. V lost 7 bases and J lost 7, with 11 bases in between.